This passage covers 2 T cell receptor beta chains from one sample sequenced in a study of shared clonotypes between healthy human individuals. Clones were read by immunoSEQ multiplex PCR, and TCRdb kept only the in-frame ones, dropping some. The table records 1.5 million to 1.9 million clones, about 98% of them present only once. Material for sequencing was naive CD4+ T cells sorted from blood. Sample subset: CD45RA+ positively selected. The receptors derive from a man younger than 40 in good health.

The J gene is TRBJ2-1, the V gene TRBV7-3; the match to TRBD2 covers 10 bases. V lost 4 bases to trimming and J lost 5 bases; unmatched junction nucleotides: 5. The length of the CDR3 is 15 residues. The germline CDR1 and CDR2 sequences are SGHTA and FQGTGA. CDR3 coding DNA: TGTGCCAGCAGCTCAGCTAGCGGGAGCCACAATGAGCAGTTCTTC. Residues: CASSSASGSHNEQFF.

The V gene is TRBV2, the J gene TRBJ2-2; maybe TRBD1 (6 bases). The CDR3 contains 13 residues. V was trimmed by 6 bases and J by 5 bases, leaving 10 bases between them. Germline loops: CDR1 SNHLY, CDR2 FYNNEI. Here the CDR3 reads CASRTGLTGELFF. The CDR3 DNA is TGTGCCAGCAGGACAGGATTAACCGGGGAGCTGTTTTTT.